The T cell receptor (beta chain) under discussion was sequenced for a study of beta chain features in type 1 diabetes (dated by TCRdb to the late 2010s). With regard to the full study: Mean age, gender distribution, total cell number and subset yield did not differ between patients and healthy donors. Naive and central memory subsets were obtained from all 28 donors, but regulatory and stem cell-like memory subsets were isolated from only 8 patients and roughly eight healthy donors. The study compared the TCRB repertoires of sorted circulating CD4+ T cell subsets in recently diagnosed type 1 diabetes patients with those in matched healthy donors. A total of 107,917,701 sorted cells were examined across all samples, and RNA yield correlated strongly with the number of cells per subset. General conclusions and limits of the study: In all four CD4+ subsets, TCRB CDR3 length was moderately but significantly shorter in type 1 diabetes patients. Because cDNA was sequenced instead of genomic DNA, highly expressing activated cells could be over-represented, though the groups showed no difference in activation or CD3 levels. Only small numbers of individuals were included in the HLA sub-analyses, which left unresolved whether HLA type had any influence on TCRB rearrangement. The naive, central memory and regulatory TCRB repertoires appeared to resemble one another more closely among patients than among healthy donors. At VDJ recombination sites, patients with type 1 diabetes made fewer insertions and deleted more nucleotides, a pattern implying thymic rearrangement abnormalities. Shorter templates might have been favored by PCR, but patient and control samples were amplified and corrected together, so both groups would have been affected equally by any skew.

This clone was counted between two and nine times. The clone's antigen remains unknown. No much larger clone exists at a distance of one base, and base qualities are not known. The High Capacity cDNA Reverse Transcription Kit was used to reverse transcribe all of the isolated RNA, meaning that expressed TCRB transcripts were what got sequenced. Deep immunoSEQ sequencing was applied to naive, central memory and regulatory T cell samples, giving an average of about 3.4 million total reads per sample. After sorted cells were lysed in RLT buffer, RNA was extracted with DNase-treated RNeasy Micro or Mini kits, with the choice depending on cell number. Each cell subset was processed separately to prevent cross-contamination, with patient and healthy donor samples processed together. The immunoSEQ multiplex PCR was used to amplify TCRB sequences from cDNA, yielding 87-bp fragments that span the CDR3 region. The amplicons were sequenced using the Illumina HiSeq platform. In the original analysis: Synthetic template baselines were used to correct PCR bias computationally, reads within Hamming distance 2 were collapsed, and singletons that could not be merged were discarded. Reads were aligned against IMGT so that V, D and J genes, CDR3 length and insertions or deletions at six rearrangement sites could be assigned. Within each subset, clonotype counts were normalized to sorted cell number, and only after that were true diversity and Gini coefficients computed with the tcR R package. The overlap coefficient, calculated on TCRB nucleotide sequences, was used to quantify repertoire sharing. This immuneACCESS table, as held by TCRdb, lists in-frame sequences with V and J called but not all clones. Of the missing ones, under half trace to an unresolved V gene in checked studies; the others have no known cause. V and J calls and clone size follow that table, whereas D and trimming were derived from the DNA. Counted in this sample were more than 25,000 clones; 55% to 60% of them appeared once. Of the sample, approximately 1.5% falls within the top ten clones.

The junction carries 9 bases between V and J, which are trimmed by 4 bases and 8 bases respectively. CDR1 and CDR2, looked up from the germline V gene (reference sequence), are GTSNPN and SVGIG. From the cysteine up to the phenylalanine, the CDR3 has a length of 11 residues. Only the CDR3 part of the read is kept: 33 bases, read in frame from the first base. A single peripheral blood draw of approximately 110 mL on average was collected from each donor into heparinised tubes. A BD FACSAria II was used to sort naive, central memory, regulatory and stem cell-like memory CD4+ T cells with a panel that included CD45RO, CCR7, CD25, CD127, CD95 and CD27. A purity above 98% was achieved for all sorted populations. PBMCs were isolated right away by Lymphoprep density gradient centrifugation and were stained directly, without culture. So that batch effects would be minimized, each experiment stained and sorted samples in pairs, pairing one healthy donor with one patient.

Recombination linked TRBV30 to TRBJ2-1; TRBD2 is perhaps the D gene, given 5 matching bases. This TCR was recovered from a young woman with type 1 diabetes. The sample consisted of Tregs from blood. This specimen's cell subset or site label, per the study, means: regulatory CD4+ T cells. The DNA sequence follows: TGTGCCTGGACTAGCCGGGATGAGCAGTTCTTC. Its coded protein is CAWTSRDEQFF.